These 28 T cell receptor beta chains originate from one sample sequenced in a study of ipilimumab plus nivolumab after autologous stem cell transplantation. Produced via immunoSEQ multiplex PCR; TCRdb's table is partial and in-frame only. The data show 20,000 to 30,000 clones, with just over 85% seen just once and around 5.5% held by the top ten. The sample was PBMCs, taken in a trial of ipilimumab plus nivolumab as post-transplant consolidation. These receptors all stem from a male donor with diffuse large B-cell lymphoma.

The V call is TRBV2, the J call TRBJ2-7; 8 bases map to TRBD1. The CDR3 loop spans 14 amino acids. Trimming cost V 9 bases and J 4 bases; bases outside gene matches: 11. The germline V gene encodes CDR1 SNHLY and CDR2 FYNNEI. Here the CDR3 DNA reads TGTGCCAGTCGTGTAGGACAGGGCTTATACGAGCAGTACTTC. This gives the protein CASRVGQGLYEQYF. Full variable domain (outside the CDR3, taken from reference TRBV2 and TRBJ2-7): EPEVTQTPSHQVTQMGQEVILRCVPISNHLYFYWYRQILGQKVEFLVSFYNNEISEKSEIFDDQFSVERPDGSNFTLKIRSTKLEDSAMYFCASRVGQGLYEQYFGPGTRLTVT.

This sequence joins TRBV7-9 and TRBJ2-7; 11 bases map to TRBD2. The V and J ends lost 0 bases and 3 bases, in that order; junction bases with no gene match: 4. Germline V CDR1 and CDR2: SEHNR, FQNEAQ (reference sequence). The CDR3 is made up of 16 amino acids. CDR3 in DNA: TGTGCCAGCAGCTTAGCCCGAACTAGCGGGGGCTACGAGCAGTACTTC. This encodes CASSLARTSGGYEQYF.

The chain couples TRBV27 to TRBJ2-3; D gene unclear. Germline lookup yields CDR1 MNHEY and CDR2 SMNVEV (reference sequence). The CDR3 runs to 12 residues. Trimming removed 2 bases from V and 5 bases from J, with 5 bases in between. In DNA, the CDR3 is TGTGCCAGCAGTTTAATTGGAGATACGCAGTATTTT. Translated: CASSLIGDTQYF.

The chain recombines TRBV5-6 with TRBJ2-3, with 12 bases that match TRBD2. V lost 0 bases to trimming and J lost 10 bases; unmatched junction nucleotides: 6. The germline V gene encodes CDR1 SGHDT and CDR2 YYEEEE. The CDR3 is 15 amino acids. For the CDR3, the DNA is TGTGCCAGCAGCTTGGCCCTAGCGGGGGGGGTCGCGCAGTATTTT. Amino acid sequence: CASSLALAGGVAQYF.

The CDR3 DNA sequence: TGTGCCAGCAGCCCGACAGGGGGCTATGGCTACACCTTC. Translated, it gives CASSPTGGYGYTF. The chain links TRBV7-2 to TRBJ1-2; 9 nucleotides match TRBD1. The CDR3 length is 13 residues. Unmatched junction bases numbered 2, after V lost 5 bases and J lost 4 bases. The germline V gene has CDR1 SGHTA and CDR2 FQGNSA.

The chain employs TRBV6-5 and TRBJ2-7, with D perhaps matching TRBD2 (5 bases). The V end was cut by 2 bases, the J end by 2 bases, with 13 bases between. The germline V gene encodes CDR1 MNHEY and CDR2 SVGAGI. The CDR3 loop spans 15 amino acids. The chain's CDR3 is CASSYGLTGTYEQYF. The DNA of the CDR3 is TGTGCCAGCAGTTACGGACTGACGGGAACCTACGAGCAGTACTTC.

A remark on this clone: Other DNA sequences in the same sample also yield this CDR3. This sequence joins TRBV6-6 and TRBJ1-5, with D possibly TRBD1 on 6 matching bases. V gave up 4 bases and J gave up 4 bases, with 11 bases separating them. The CDR3 is 14 amino acids. Germline V gene data show CDR1 as MNHNY and CDR2 as SVGAGI (reference sequence). The CDR3 is CASSSRTGNQPQHF. DNA for the CDR3: TGTGCCAGCAGTTCCCGAACAGGGAATCAGCCCCAGCATTTT.

This chain joins TRBV5-6 and TRBJ2-5; 8 bases are shared with TRBD1. This CDR3 spans 14 amino acids. Germline V CDR1 and CDR2: SGHDT, YYEEEE. V shed 4 bases, J shed 4 bases, and the junction held 6 bases outside the gene matches. In DNA form, the CDR3 reads TGTGCCAGCAGCCGGACAGGGACTCGAGAGACCCAGTACTTC. Translating it yields CASSRTGTRETQYF. The complete variable domain, with remaining parts taken from reference TRBV5-6 and TRBJ2-5, reads DAGVTQSPTHLIKTRGQQVTLRCSPKSGHDTVSWYQQALGQGPQFIFQYYEEEERQRGNFPDRFSGHQFPNYSSELNVNALLLGDSALYLCASSRTGTRETQYFGPGTRLLVL.

This sequence joins TRBV7-9 and TRBJ2-7, with D possibly called TRBD1 or TRBD2 (5 bases each). This CDR3 has 14 amino acids. V was shortened by 3 bases and J by 2 bases, with 11 bases between the two germline ends. The germline CDR1 and CDR2 sequences are SEHNR and FQNEAQ (reference sequence). The CDR3 DNA reads as TGTGCCAGCAGCTTCGAGGGGTGGACCTACGAGCAGTACTTC. Its protein product is CASSFEGWTYEQYF.

This clone was counted between two and nine times. The chain is built from TRBV4-2 and TRBJ1-1; the D is unclear. The ends were cut back, 1 base at V and 11 bases at J, with 14 bases in the middle. CDR1 is LGHNA and CDR2 is YNFKEQ in the germline V gene. The CDR3 length is 13 residues. The CDR3 coding sequence is TGTGCCAGCAGCCAAGTTACAGAGGGTCTGGCTTTCTTT. As protein: CASSQVTEGLAFF.

The chain recombines TRBV4-2 with TRBJ2-2; D is tentatively TRBD1 or TRBD2 (5 bases each). Per the germline V gene, CDR1 is LGHNA and CDR2 is YNFKEQ. V lost 1 base and J lost 7, with 13 bases in between. The CDR3 length is 15 residues. The DNA for the CDR3 is TGTGCCAGCAGCCAAGGGCCTGGGGACGTCGGGGAGCTGTTTTTT. Its protein is CASSQGPGDVGELFF.

This chain uses TRBV5-1 with TRBJ2-1; unclear D gene. The CDR3 is 15 amino acids. Trimming left V 6 bases short and J 3 bases short, with 16 bases between. Per germline, CDR1 SGHRS and CDR2 YFSETQ. CDR3 coding DNA: TGCGCCAGCACCGATGATAGGACCAACTACAATGAGCAGTTCTTC. Translation gives CASTDDRTNYNEQFF.

This chain joins TRBV6-1 and TRBJ1-2; the match to TRBD1 covers 9 bases. The CDR3 sequence is 14 residues long. The V and J ends lost 4 bases and 8 bases, in that order; junction bases with no gene match: 8. CDR1 is MNHNS and CDR2 is SASEGT in the germline V gene. CDR3 sequence: CASSVTGGRGGYTF. The CDR3 DNA sequence: TGTGCCAGCAGTGTCACAGGGGGCAGAGGAGGCTACACCTTC.

This chain connects TRBV15 to TRBJ2-3; 7 positions agree with TRBD2. The length of the CDR3 is 15 residues. Germline loops: CDR1 LNHNV, CDR2 YYDKDF (reference sequence). With V trimmed by 2 bases and J by 11 bases, 13 bases remained unmatched. The CDR3: CATSRPQRAPGGQYF. In nucleotides, the CDR3 is TGTGCCACCAGCAGACCTCAGCGGGCCCCGGGGGGGCAGTATTTT. Using reference TRBV15 and TRBJ2-3 for the parts outside the CDR3, the full variable domain is DAMVIQNPRYQVTQFGKPVTLSCSQTLNHNVMYWYQQKSSQAPKLLFHYYDKDFNNEADTPDNFQSRRPNTSFCFLDIRSPGLGDTAMYLCATSRPQRAPGGQYFGPGTRLTVL.

V usage is TRBV6-1 and J usage is TRBJ1-6, with 7 bases fitting TRBD1. Germline CDR1 MNHNS, CDR2 SASEGT. The V segment lost 9 bases and the J segment 5 bases; nucleotides outside the gene matches: 4. The CDR3 loop spans 13 amino acids. In DNA form, the CDR3 reads TGTGCCAGTCGGACAGGTGATAATTCACCCCTCCACTTT. Amino acids: CASRTGDNSPLHF.

This clone turned up a few times. The J gene is TRBJ2-7, the V gene TRBV29-1, with no clear D. Looked up from germline, CDR1 is SQVTM and CDR2 is ANQGSEA. Between the trimmed V and J ends, which lost 7 bases and 5 bases, there was a span of 9 bases. The CDR3 extends over 10 amino acids. CDR3 loop: CSAVDNEQYF. CDR3 coding DNA: TGCAGCGCGGTCGATAACGAGCAGTACTTC.

The chain is built from TRBV12-5 and TRBJ1-1, with 10 bases lining up with TRBD1. This CDR3 comprises 16 residues. The germline V gene encodes CDR1 LGHNT and CDR2 FRNRAP. V lost 2 bases and J lost 4; bases outside the gene matches: 7. The chain's CDR3 is CASGLWTGGSGTEAFF. CDR3 in DNA: TGTGCTAGTGGTTTGTGGACAGGGGGTTCCGGCACTGAAGCTTTCTTT.

The chain joins TRBV10-2 to TRBJ2-5, with TRBD1 as a possible D gene (5 bases). Germline loops: CDR1 WSHSY, CDR2 SAAADI. The CDR3 length is 16 residues. Deletions cut 3 bases from V and 1 base from J, with 15 bases between. The CDR3 is CASSDPRQTFQETQYF. For the CDR3, the DNA is TGCGCCAGCAGTGACCCGCGACAGACCTTCCAAGAGACCCAGTACTTC.

The chain is built from TRBV5-1 and TRBJ2-7; 11 nucleotides align to TRBD1. Germline CDR1 SGHRS, CDR2 YFSETQ. The CDR3 extends over 14 amino acids. The trim removed 2 bases at V and 7 bases at J, leaving 5 bases unmatched. The CDR3, as DNA: TGCGCCAGCAGCTTAGGACAGGGGGCGCGGGAGCAGTACTTC. Its translation: CASSLGQGAREQYF.

This chain connects TRBV18 to TRBJ2-7, with D maybe TRBD1 (5 bases). Trimming removed 5 bases from V and 5 bases from J, with 13 bases in between. This CDR3 spans 13 amino acids. In germline, CDR1 is KGHSH, CDR2 LQKENI. The CDR3 region has the DNA TGTGCCAGCTCAGAACAGGCAGACGACGAGCAGTACTTC. Residues: CASSEQADDEQYF.

The V gene is TRBV6-1, the J gene TRBJ2-7; 7 bases are shared with TRBD1. Per germline, CDR1 MNHNS and CDR2 SASEGT. This CDR3 has 13 residues. J gave up 1 base and V 3 bases, and 0 bases lay outside the gene matches. CDR3 protein: CASSETGSYEQYF. The CDR3 nucleotides are TGTGCCAGCAGTGAGACAGGGTCCTACGAGCAGTACTTC.

The chain has TRBV5-1 and TRBJ2-1, with TRBD2 identical over 9 bases. The J segment lost 3 bases and the V segment lost 0 bases, leaving 4 bases of the junction unmatched. Germline lookup yields CDR1 SGHRS and CDR2 YFSETQ. CDR3 size: 16 residues. CDR3 region: CASSLARRGGYNEQFF. The CDR3 DNA is TGCGCCAGCAGCTTGGCGCGGCGGGGGGGCTACAATGAGCAGTTCTTC.

The chain has TRBV7-6 and TRBJ1-3, with 8 bases lining up with TRBD1. V shed 5 bases, J shed 1 base, and the junction held 4 bases outside the gene matches. The CDR3 is 15 residues long. Germline V gives CDR1 SGHVS, CDR2 FNYEAQ. The CDR3 nucleotides read TGTGCCAGCAGCCCAGACAGGGGATCTGGAAACACCATATATTTT. Translating it yields CASSPDRGSGNTIYF.

This chain uses TRBV5-5 with TRBJ2-2, with 9 bases lining up with TRBD2. This CDR3 is built from 17 residues. The germline gives CDR1 SGHKS, CDR2 YYEKEE (reference sequence). V lost 1 base, J lost 6 bases, and 10 bases stayed unmatched. DNA for the CDR3: TGTGCCAGCAGCTTGAGGGCGCGACTAGCGGTTTCCGGGGAGCTGTTTTTT. This sequence encodes CASSLRARLAVSGELFF.

This clone appeared a few times. The chain employs TRBV5-4 and TRBJ1-1; a possible D gene is TRBD1 (5 bases). This CDR3 is built from 14 residues. The germline V gene encodes CDR1 SGHNT and CDR2 YYREEE (reference sequence). V lost 4 bases, J lost 4 bases, and 14 bases lay in between. This CDR3 is CASSPRGGSTEAFF. The DNA of the CDR3 is TGTGCCAGCAGCCCCCGGGGGGGAAGCACTGAAGCTTTCTTT.

The chain joins TRBV5-8 to TRBJ2-3; TRBD1 agrees at 8 bases. The CDR3 loop spans 15 amino acids. With V trimmed by 10 bases and J by 3 bases, 13 bases remained unmatched. Germline V gene data show CDR1 as SGHTS and CDR2 as YDEGEE. CDR3 nucleotide sequence: TGTGCCTCCCTTCGGGGCAGGGGGCTGACAGATACGCAGTATTTT. This gives the protein CASLRGRGLTDTQYF.

The CDR3 DNA reads TGTGCCAGCTCACCCCAACAGGACGCATGGGCCCTTGGTGAAAAACTGTTTTTT. As protein: CASSPQQDAWALGEKLFF. The gene calls are TRBV18 and TRBJ1-4, with D possibly matching TRBD1 (5 bases). This CDR3 is built from 18 residues. Germline values: CDR1 KGHSH, CDR2 LQKENI. V dropped 3 bases and J dropped 7 bases, with 24 bases sitting between them.

The V call is TRBV28, the J call TRBJ1-5; D not resolved. The CDR3 length is 12 residues. Germline V lookup: CDR1 MDHEN, CDR2 SYDVKM. Trimming removed 2 bases from V and 5 bases from J, with 4 bases in between. The CDR3 nucleotides read TGTGCCAGCAGTTTACGAGATCAGCCCCAGCATTTT. As protein: CASSLRDQPQHF.